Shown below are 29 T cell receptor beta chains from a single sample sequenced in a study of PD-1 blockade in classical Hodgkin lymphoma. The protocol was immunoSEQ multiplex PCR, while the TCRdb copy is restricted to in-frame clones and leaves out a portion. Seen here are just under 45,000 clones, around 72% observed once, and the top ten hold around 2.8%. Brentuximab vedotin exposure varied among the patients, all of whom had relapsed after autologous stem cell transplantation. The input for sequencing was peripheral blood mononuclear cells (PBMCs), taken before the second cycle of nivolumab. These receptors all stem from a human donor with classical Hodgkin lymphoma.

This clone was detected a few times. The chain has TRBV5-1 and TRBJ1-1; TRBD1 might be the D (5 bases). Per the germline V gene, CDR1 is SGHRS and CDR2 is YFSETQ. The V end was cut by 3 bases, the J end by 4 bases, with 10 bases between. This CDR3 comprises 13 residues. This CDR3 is CASSSPGGTEAFF. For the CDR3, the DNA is TGCGCCAGCAGCTCTCCGGGGGGCACTGAAGCTTTCTTT. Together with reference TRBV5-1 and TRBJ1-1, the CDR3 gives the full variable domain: KAGVTQTPRYLIKTRGQQVTLSCSPISGHRSVSWYQQTPGQGLQFLFEYFSETQRNKGNFPGRFSGRQFSNSRSEMNVSTLELGDSALYLCASSSPGGTEAFFGQGTRLTVV.

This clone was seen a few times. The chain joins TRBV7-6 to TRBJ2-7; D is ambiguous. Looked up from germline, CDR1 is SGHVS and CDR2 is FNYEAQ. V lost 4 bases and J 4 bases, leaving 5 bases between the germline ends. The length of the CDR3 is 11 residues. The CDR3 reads CASSSEYEQYF. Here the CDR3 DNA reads TGTGCCAGCAGCTCGGAATACGAGCAGTACTTC.

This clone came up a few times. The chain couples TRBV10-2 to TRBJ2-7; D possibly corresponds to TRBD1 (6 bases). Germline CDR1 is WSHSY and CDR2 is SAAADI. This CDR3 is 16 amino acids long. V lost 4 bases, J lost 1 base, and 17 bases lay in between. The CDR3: CASSGGIDRPSYEQYF. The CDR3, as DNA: TGCGCCAGCAGTGGGGGGATAGACAGGCCATCCTACGAGCAGTACTTC.

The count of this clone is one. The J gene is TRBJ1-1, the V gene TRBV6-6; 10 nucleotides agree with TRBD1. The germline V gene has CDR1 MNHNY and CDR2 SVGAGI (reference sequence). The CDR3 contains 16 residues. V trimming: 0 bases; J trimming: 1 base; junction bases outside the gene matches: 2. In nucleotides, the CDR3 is TGTGCCAGCAGTTACTCAGGGGACAGGGGGAACACTGAAGCTTTCTTT. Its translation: CASSYSGDRGNTEAFF.

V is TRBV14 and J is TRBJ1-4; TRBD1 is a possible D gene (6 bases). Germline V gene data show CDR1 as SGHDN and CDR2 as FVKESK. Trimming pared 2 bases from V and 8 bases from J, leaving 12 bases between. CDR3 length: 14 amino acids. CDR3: CASSQLGTSEKLFF. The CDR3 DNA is TGTGCCAGCAGCCAATTGGGGACATCGGAAAAACTGTTTTTT. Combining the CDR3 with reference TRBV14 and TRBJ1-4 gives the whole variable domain EAGVTQFPSHSVIEKGQTVTLRCDPISGHDNLYWYRRVMGKEIKFLLHFVKESKQDESGMPNNRFLAERTGGTYSTLKVQPAELEDSGVYFCASSQLGTSEKLFFGSGTQLSVL.

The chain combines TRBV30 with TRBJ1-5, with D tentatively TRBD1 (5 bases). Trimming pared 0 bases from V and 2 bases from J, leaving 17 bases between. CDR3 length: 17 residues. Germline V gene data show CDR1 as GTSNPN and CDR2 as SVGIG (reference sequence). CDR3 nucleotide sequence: TGTGCCTGGAGTGTAGGAGGTTGGGGGACGCGCAATCAGCCCCAGCATTTT. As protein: CAWSVGGWGTRNQPQHF. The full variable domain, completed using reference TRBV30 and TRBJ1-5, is SQTIHQWPATLVQPVGSPLSLECTVEGTSNPNLYWYRQAAGRGLQLLFYSVGIGQISSEVPQNLSASRPQDRQFILSSKKLLLSDSGFYLCAWSVGGWGTRNQPQHFGDGTRLSIL.

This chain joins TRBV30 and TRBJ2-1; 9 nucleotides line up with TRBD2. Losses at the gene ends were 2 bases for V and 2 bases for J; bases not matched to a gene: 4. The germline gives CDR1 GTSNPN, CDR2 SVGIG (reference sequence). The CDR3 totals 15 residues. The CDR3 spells CAWSLASGAYNEQFF. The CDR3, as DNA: TGTGCCTGGAGTCTGGCTAGCGGGGCCTACAATGAGCAGTTCTTC.

In nucleotides, the CDR3 is TGTGCCAGCAGCTTGGCTTATCAGGGACCTACCTACGAGCAGTACTTC. This gives the protein CASSLAYQGPTYEQYF. The rearrangement uses TRBV5-4 and TRBJ2-5; either TRBD1 or TRBD2 may supply D (5 bases each). The J call is uncertain, as TRBJ2-7 better fits the DNA end. Germline V gene lookup returns CDR1 SGHNT and CDR2 YYREEE (reference sequence). CDR3 length equals 16 residues.

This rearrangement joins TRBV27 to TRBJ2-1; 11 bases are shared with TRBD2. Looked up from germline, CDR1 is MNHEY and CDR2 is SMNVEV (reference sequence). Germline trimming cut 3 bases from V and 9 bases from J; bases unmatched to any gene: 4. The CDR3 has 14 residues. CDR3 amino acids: CASSFLAGGVEQFF. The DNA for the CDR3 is TGTGCCAGCAGTTTTCTAGCGGGAGGTGTTGAGCAGTTCTTC.

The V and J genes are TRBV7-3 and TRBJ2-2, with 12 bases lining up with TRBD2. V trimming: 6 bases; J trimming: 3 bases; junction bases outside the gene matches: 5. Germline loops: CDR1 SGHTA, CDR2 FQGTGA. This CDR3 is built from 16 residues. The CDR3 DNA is TGTGCCAGCAGAGCCGGACTAGCGGGATACACCGGGGAGCTGTTTTTT. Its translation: CASRAGLAGYTGELFF.

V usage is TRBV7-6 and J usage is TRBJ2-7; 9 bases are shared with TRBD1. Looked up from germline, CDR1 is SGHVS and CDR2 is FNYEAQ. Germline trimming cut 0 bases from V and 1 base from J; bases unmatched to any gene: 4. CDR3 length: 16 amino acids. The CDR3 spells CASSLADRGLSYEQYF. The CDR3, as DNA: TGTGCCAGCAGCTTAGCGGACAGGGGCCTGTCCTACGAGCAGTACTTC.

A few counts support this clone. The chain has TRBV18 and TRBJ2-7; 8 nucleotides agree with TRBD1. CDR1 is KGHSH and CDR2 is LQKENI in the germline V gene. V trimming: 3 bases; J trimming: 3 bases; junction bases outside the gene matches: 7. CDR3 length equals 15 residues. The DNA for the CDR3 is TGTGCCAGCTCACCGCAGACAGGGGCAGGCTACGAGCAGTACTTC. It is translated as CASSPQTGAGYEQYF.

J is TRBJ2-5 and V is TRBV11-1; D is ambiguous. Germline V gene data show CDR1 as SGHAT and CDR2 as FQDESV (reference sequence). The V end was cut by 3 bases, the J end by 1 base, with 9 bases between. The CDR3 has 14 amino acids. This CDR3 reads CASSLRSGQETQYF. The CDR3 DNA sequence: TGTGCCAGCAGCTTGCGGTCTGGCCAAGAGACCCAGTACTTC.

The CDR3 here is CASSREGGRGGYTF. The CDR3 DNA reads TGTGCCAGCAGCCGGGAGGGGGGGCGCGGTGGCTACACCTTC. This rearrangement joins TRBV9 to TRBJ1-2; D perhaps matches TRBD1 (6 bases). The CDR3 is made up of 14 amino acids. V was clipped by 4 bases and J by 7 bases, with 17 bases between them. The germline V gene encodes CDR1 SGDLS and CDR2 YYNGEE.

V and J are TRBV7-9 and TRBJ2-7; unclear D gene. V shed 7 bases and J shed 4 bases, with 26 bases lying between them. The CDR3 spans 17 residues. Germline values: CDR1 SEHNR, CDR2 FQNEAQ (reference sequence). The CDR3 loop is CASTGPSHPRGKYEQYF. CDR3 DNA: TGTGCCAGCACCGGGCCCAGTCACCCAAGAGGAAAGTACGAGCAGTACTTC.

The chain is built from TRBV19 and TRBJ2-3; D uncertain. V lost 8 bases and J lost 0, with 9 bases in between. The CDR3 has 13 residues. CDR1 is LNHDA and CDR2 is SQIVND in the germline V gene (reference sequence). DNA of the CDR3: TGTGCCAGTGCCTTGACCAGCACAGATACGCAGTATTTT. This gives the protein CASALTSTDTQYF.

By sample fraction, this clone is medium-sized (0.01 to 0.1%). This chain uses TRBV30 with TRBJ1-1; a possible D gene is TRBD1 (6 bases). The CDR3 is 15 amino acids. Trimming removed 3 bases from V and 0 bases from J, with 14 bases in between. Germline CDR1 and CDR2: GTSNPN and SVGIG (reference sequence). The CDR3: CAWRKGGYMNTEAFF. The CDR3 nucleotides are TGTGCCTGGAGGAAGGGGGGTTACATGAACACTGAAGCTTTCTTT.

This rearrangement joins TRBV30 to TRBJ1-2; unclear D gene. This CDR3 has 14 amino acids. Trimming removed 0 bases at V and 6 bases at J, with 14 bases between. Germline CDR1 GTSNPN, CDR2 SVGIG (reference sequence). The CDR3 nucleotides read TGTGCCTGGAGTGTTTCGGGAGTTCAGGATGGCTACACCTTC. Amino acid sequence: CAWSVSGVQDGYTF.

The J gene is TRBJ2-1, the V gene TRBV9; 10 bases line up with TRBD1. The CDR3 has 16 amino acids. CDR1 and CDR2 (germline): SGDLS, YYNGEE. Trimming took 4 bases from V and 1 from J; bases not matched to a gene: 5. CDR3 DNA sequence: TGTGCCAGCAGCCCAGCGGACAGGGGGTCCTACAATGAGCAGTTCTTC. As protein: CASSPADRGSYNEQFF.

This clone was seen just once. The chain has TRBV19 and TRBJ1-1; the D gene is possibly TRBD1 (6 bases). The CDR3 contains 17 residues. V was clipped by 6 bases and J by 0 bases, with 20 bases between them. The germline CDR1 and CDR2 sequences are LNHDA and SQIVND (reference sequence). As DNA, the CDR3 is TGTGCCAGTAGGAGCACTCAACAGGGAGCTATGAACACTGAAGCTTTCTTT. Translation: CASRSTQQGAMNTEAFF.

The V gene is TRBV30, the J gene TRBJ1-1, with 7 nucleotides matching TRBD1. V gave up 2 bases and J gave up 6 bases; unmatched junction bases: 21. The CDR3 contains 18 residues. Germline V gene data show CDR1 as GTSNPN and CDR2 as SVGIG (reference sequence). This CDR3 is CAWSLNNRGVVVAPEAFF. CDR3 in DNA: TGTGCCTGGAGTTTGAATAACAGGGGAGTAGTAGTCGCCCCTGAAGCTTTCTTT.

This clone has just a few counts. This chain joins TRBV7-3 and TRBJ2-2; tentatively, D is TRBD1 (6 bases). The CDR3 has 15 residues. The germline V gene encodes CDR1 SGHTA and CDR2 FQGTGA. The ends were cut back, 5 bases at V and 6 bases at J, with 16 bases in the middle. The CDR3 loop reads CASSPPGHASGELFF. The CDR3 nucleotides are TGTGCCAGCAGCCCGCCGGGACATGCATCCGGGGAGCTGTTTTTT.

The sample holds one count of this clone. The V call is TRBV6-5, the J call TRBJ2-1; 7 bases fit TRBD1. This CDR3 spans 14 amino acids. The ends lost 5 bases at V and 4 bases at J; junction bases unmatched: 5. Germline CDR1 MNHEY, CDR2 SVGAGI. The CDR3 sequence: CASSLQGLYNEQFF. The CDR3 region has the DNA TGTGCCAGCAGTCTACAGGGGCTATACAATGAGCAGTTCTTC.

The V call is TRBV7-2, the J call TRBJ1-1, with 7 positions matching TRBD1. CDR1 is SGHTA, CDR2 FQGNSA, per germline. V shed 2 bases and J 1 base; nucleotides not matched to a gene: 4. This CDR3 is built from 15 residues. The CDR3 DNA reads TGTGCCAGCAGCTTATACGGGACAGAGAACACTGAAGCTTTCTTT. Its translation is CASSLYGTENTEAFF.

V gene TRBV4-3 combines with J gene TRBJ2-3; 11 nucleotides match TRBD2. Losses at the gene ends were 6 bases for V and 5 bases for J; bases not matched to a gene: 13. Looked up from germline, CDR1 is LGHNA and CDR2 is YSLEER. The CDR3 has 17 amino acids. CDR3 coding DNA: TGCGCCAGCAGGCTAGCGGGAGGAGTGGGGATAGGAGATACGCAGTATTTT. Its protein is CASRLAGGVGIGDTQYF.

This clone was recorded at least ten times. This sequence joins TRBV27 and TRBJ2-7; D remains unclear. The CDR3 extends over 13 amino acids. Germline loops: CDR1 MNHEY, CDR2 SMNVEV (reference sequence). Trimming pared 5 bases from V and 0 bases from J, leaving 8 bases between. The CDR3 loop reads CASSGSSSYEQYF. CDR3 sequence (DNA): TGTGCCAGCAGTGGTAGCAGCTCCTACGAGCAGTACTTC.

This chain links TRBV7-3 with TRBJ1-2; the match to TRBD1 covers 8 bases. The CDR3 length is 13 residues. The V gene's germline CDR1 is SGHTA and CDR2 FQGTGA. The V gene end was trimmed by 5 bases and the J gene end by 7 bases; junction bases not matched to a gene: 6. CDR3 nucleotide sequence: TGTGCCAGCAGCAACGATGACAGGGGTGGCTACACCTTC. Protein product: CASSNDDRGGYTF.

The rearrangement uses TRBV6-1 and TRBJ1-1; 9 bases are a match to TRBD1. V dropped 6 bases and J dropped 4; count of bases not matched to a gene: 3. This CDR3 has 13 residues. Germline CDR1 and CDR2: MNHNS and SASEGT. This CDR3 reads CASRQGAGTEAFF. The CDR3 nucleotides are TGTGCCAGCAGACAGGGGGCGGGCACTGAAGCTTTCTTT.

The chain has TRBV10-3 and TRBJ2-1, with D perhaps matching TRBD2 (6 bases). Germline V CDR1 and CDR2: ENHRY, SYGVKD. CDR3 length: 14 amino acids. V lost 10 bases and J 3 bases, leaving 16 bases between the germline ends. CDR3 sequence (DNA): TGTGCCACCCAAACGGAGGGGCGCTACAATGAGCAGTTCTTC. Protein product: CATQTEGRYNEQFF.